The 18 T cell receptor beta chains below come from one sample, sequenced in a study of blood T cell repertoires in COVID-19. Some clones are missing from TCRdb's copy, which holds only in-frame ones; the method was immunoSEQ multiplex PCR. Among about 200,000 clones listed, around 88% were seen once. The sample was peripheral blood. These TCRs come from a woman aged 45-60 years with acute or convalescent COVID-19.

V is TRBV11-2 and J is TRBJ1-2; 10 bases fit TRBD1. This CDR3 comprises 16 residues. Germline lookup yields CDR1 SGHAT and CDR2 FQNNGV. V shed 1 base, J shed 4 bases, and the junction held 6 bases outside the gene matches. CDR3 in amino acids: CASSLAPDRGPYGYTF. The CDR3 DNA reads as TGTGCCAGCAGCTTAGCCCCAGACAGGGGGCCCTATGGCTACACCTTC.

The chain couples TRBV7-2 to TRBJ2-1; the D is unclear. The germline V gene encodes CDR1 SGHTA and CDR2 FQGNSA. The length of the CDR3 is 14 residues. Trimming cost V 5 bases and J 5 bases, with 13 bases left between them. CDR3 DNA sequence: TGTGCCAGCAGCCCCGAGGCCGCCGACAATGAGCAGTTCTTC. Protein product: CASSPEAADNEQFF.

This clone was counted ten times or more. The CDR3 nucleotides read TGCGCCAGCAGCTTATACAGGGGAAATTCACCCCTCCACTTT. Translation gives CASSLYRGNSPLHF. The rearrangement links TRBV5-1 to TRBJ1-6; 7 bases are shared with TRBD1. This CDR3 spans 14 amino acids. J gave up 7 bases and V 2 bases, and 3 bases lay outside the gene matches. Germline CDR1 reads SGHRS; CDR2 reads YFSETQ.

This clone was seen more than once but under ten times. Other DNA sequences in this specimen translate into the identical CDR3. The CDR3 DNA reads as TGTGCCAGCAGCCAAGGGACAGGGGGCTTTCAGCCCCAGCATTTT. Protein: CASSQGTGGFQPQHF. The chain is built from TRBV3-1 (or the pseudogene TRBV3-2) and TRBJ1-5; TRBD1 aligns across 11 bases. The CDR3 consists of 15 residues. J was trimmed by 6 bases and V by 1 base; bases with no gene match: 2. The germline gives CDR1 LGHDT, CDR2 YNNKEL (reference sequence).

V and J are TRBV4-1 and TRBJ2-1; TRBD1 matches 8 bases. Trimming took 2 bases from V and 2 from J; bases not matched to a gene: 2. Looked up from germline, CDR1 is MGHRA and CDR2 is YSYEKL. The CDR3 covers 15 residues. DNA of the CDR3: TGCGCCAGCAGCCAACCGACAGGGGCCTACAATGAGCAGTTCTTC. It codes for CASSQPTGAYNEQFF.

This clone was detected only a few times. The CDR3 protein is CASSPQAPVGELFF. The CDR3 DNA follows: TGTGCCAGTAGTCCGCAGGCTCCCGTAGGGGAGCTGTTTTTT. The chain carries TRBV19 and TRBJ2-2; D remains ambiguous. There are 14 residues in the CDR3. Deletions cut 5 bases from V and 8 bases from J, with 15 bases between. Germline-derived CDR1 and CDR2 are LNHDA and SQIVND (reference sequence).

V gene TRBV7-9 combines with J gene TRBJ2-7; possibly TRBD2 for D (5 bases). Between the trimmed V and J ends, which lost 3 bases and 2 bases, there was a span of 8 bases. The CDR3 contains 13 residues. CDR1 is SEHNR, CDR2 FQNEAQ, per germline (reference sequence). CDR3: CASSFGEPYEQYF. CDR3 in DNA: TGTGCCAGCAGCTTTGGGGAGCCCTACGAGCAGTACTTC.

The genes are TRBV24-1 and TRBJ1-4, with no clear D. The CDR3 covers 16 residues. Germline V CDR1 and CDR2: KGHDR, SFDVKD. The germline V and J ends were trimmed by 3 bases and 0 bases, with 10 bases remaining between them. CDR3 nucleotide sequence: TGTGCCACCAGTGATCCCGGGGATGCAACTAATGAAAAACTGTTTTTT. Protein product: CATSDPGDATNEKLFF.

This clone was seen a single time. This rearrangement joins TRBV2 to TRBJ2-1; 7 nucleotides match TRBD2. J was trimmed by 6 bases and V by 2 bases; bases with no gene match: 4. Germline V gives CDR1 SNHLY, CDR2 FYNNEI. This CDR3 has 14 amino acids. CDR3 loop: CASSEKRESNEQFF. DNA of the CDR3: TGTGCCAGCAGTGAAAAGCGGGAAAGCAATGAGCAGTTCTTC.

The chain is built from TRBV5-4 and TRBJ1-1; TRBD1 matches 7 bases. This CDR3 region has 15 residues. Germline CDR1 reads SGHNT; CDR2 reads YYREEE (reference sequence). V shed 0 bases, J shed 2 bases, and the junction held 4 bases outside the gene matches. CDR3 region: CASSLGDRKNTEAFF. The CDR3 region has the DNA TGTGCCAGCAGCTTGGGGGACAGAAAAAACACTGAAGCTTTCTTT.

The V gene is TRBV2, the J gene TRBJ2-5, with 14 positions matching TRBD2. Trimming took 7 bases from V and 3 from J; bases not matched to a gene: 1. Germline CDR1 reads SNHLY; CDR2 reads FYNNEI. CDR3 length equals 14 residues. CDR3 protein: CASKGLAGEETQYF. As DNA, the CDR3 is TGTGCCAGCAAGGGACTAGCGGGAGAAGAGACCCAGTACTTC.

DNA for the CDR3: TGCGCCAGCAGCTTAAGCGAGGGTTACGTGAGCTACACCTTC. Translating gives CASSLSEGYVSYTF. The rearrangement links TRBV5-1 to TRBJ1-2; the D is unclear. CDR1 SGHRS and CDR2 YFSETQ come from the germline V gene. V was clipped by 2 bases and J by 9 bases, with 17 bases between them. The CDR3 loop spans 14 amino acids.

The chain links TRBV20-1 to TRBJ2-3, with TRBD2 as a possible D gene (6 bases). The V and J ends lost 3 bases and 8 bases respectively, with 18 bases between them. The germline V gene encodes CDR1 DFQATT and CDR2 SNEGSKA (reference sequence). The CDR3 extends over 14 amino acids. CDR3 nucleotide sequence: TGCAGTGCTAGTAGCGGCCCTTCGAATATTACGCAGTATTTT. It is translated as CSASSGPSNITQYF.

The rearrangement uses TRBV4-1 and TRBJ2-1; D gene ambiguous. Trimming removed 1 base from V and 0 bases from J, with 7 bases in between. The CDR3 extends over 15 amino acids. The germline V gene encodes CDR1 MGHRA and CDR2 YSYEKL. The chain's CDR3 is CASSQALDSYNEQFF. The DNA for the CDR3 is TGCGCCAGCAGCCAAGCTCTAGACTCCTACAATGAGCAGTTCTTC.

This chain links TRBV19 with TRBJ2-3; TRBD2 agrees at 10 bases. With V trimmed by 4 bases and J by 0 bases, 4 bases remained unmatched. CDR1 is LNHDA, CDR2 SQIVND, per germline (reference sequence). The CDR3 is 16 amino acids. CDR3 DNA: TGTGCCAGTAGTAGTACTAGCGGGACTAGCACAGATACGCAGTATTTT. It is translated as CASSSTSGTSTDTQYF.

This clone came up a few times. The chain carries TRBV6-5 and TRBJ1-6; D perhaps matches TRBD1 (5 bases). The V end was cut by 8 bases, the J end by 9 bases, with 17 bases between. CDR3 length: 14 residues. Germline CDR1 MNHEY, CDR2 SVGAGI. The CDR3 here is CASALGVGGSPLHF. For the CDR3, the DNA is TGTGCCAGCGCCCTTGGGGTGGGGGGTTCACCCCTCCACTTT.

Concerning this clone itself: The sample has other DNA sequences that encode this CDR3 too. J is TRBJ2-7 and V is TRBV27; 8 bases map to TRBD2. V shed 3 bases and J 6 bases; nucleotides not matched to a gene: 4. Germline V CDR1 and CDR2: MNHEY, SMNVEV (reference sequence). This CDR3 has 13 amino acids. The CDR3 loop is CASSFGREGEQYF. Written as DNA, the CDR3 is TGTGCCAGCAGTTTTGGACGGGAGGGCGAGCAGTACTTC.

This rearrangement joins TRBV11-2 to TRBJ2-1; unclear D gene. This CDR3 spans 15 amino acids. Germline CDR1 and CDR2: SGHAT and FQNNGV. V was cut by 1 base and J by 0 bases, with 7 bases left in between. The CDR3: CASSLVAGSYNEQFF. DNA of the CDR3: TGTGCCAGCAGCTTAGTGGCAGGCTCCTACAATGAGCAGTTCTTC.